Listed here are 18 T cell receptor beta chains from one sample, sequenced in a study of CD8 T cells in ankylosing spondylitis. In TCRdb, the 5' RACE reads were re-called with MiXCR into one record per CDR3 protein. Of about 39,000 distinct CDR3 sequences in the sample, over 9% were seen once. What was sequenced was blood, either unsorted or a sorted T cell fraction (not recorded which). The receptors were sampled from a male donor with ankylosing spondylitis or in good health (not recorded which).

This clonotype occurred many times. The chain links TRBV3-1 to TRBJ2-4; perhaps TRBD1 as D (6 bases). The germline gives CDR1 LGHDT, CDR2 YNNKEL (reference sequence). CDR3 size: 13 residues. V shed 3 bases and J shed 3 bases, with 6 bases lying between them. CDR3 DNA: TGTGCCAGCAGCCAGGACAGCAAAAACATTCAGTACTTC. Encoded protein: CASSQDSKNIQYF.

This clonotype was observed many times. The chain uses TRBV7-2 and TRBJ2-2; D remains unclear. Germline assignment: CDR1 SGHTA and CDR2 FQGNSA. There are 14 residues in the CDR3. Trimming cost V 5 bases and J 5 bases, with 12 bases left between them. The CDR3: CASSPDPGTGELFF. The CDR3 coding sequence is TGTGCCAGCAGCCCGGACCCCGGGACCGGGGAGCTGTTTTTT.

The chain links TRBV9 to TRBJ2-5; D may be TRBD1 (5 bases). Germline V CDR1 and CDR2: SGDLS, YYNGEE. Trimming pared 1 base from V and 9 bases from J, leaving 22 bases between. The CDR3 extends over 16 amino acids. CDR3 residues: CASSVTGKGLGEAQYF. The CDR3 DNA sequence: TGTGCCAGCAGCGTAACAGGCAAAGGGCTTGGCGAGGCCCAGTACTTC.

This clonotype has ten or more counts. The genes are TRBV4-1 and TRBJ1-1, with D unresolved. Germline V gene data show CDR1 as MGHRA and CDR2 as YSYEKL. The CDR3 has 14 residues. Trimming left V 7 bases short and J 1 base short, with 13 bases between. The CDR3 here is CASTIGWENTEAFF. CDR3 sequence (DNA): TGCGCCAGCACCATAGGCTGGGAGAACACTGAAGCTTTCTTT.

In its sample, this clonotype was seen many times. This chain joins TRBV20-1 and TRBJ2-7; TRBD2 might be the D (6 bases). The CDR3 length is 11 residues. Germline loops: CDR1 DFQATT, CDR2 SNEGSKA (reference sequence). Trimming removed 5 bases at V and 6 bases at J, with 11 bases between. The CDR3: CSAPLASEQYF. The DNA of the CDR3 is TGCAGTGCTCCACTAGCAAGCGAGCAGTACTTC.

The V gene is TRBV7-8, the J gene TRBJ2-3, with 9 positions matching TRBD1. From germline, CDR1 is SGHVS and CDR2 FQNEAQ. The CDR3 covers 18 residues. V trimming: 5 bases; J trimming: 1 base; junction bases outside the gene matches: 13. CDR3 in amino acids: CASSLVGQGILGTDTQYF. CDR3 nucleotide sequence: TGTGCCAGCAGCCTAGTGGGACAGGGAATCCTCGGCACAGATACGCAGTATTTT.

This clonotype was picked up many times. V usage is TRBV12-3 or TRBV12-4 and J usage is TRBJ2-3; the D is unclear. The length of the CDR3 is 11 residues. V lost 5 bases, J lost 2 bases, and 2 bases lay in between. The CDR3: CASSITDTQYF. CDR3 DNA sequence: TGTGCCAGCAGTATCACAGATACGCAGTATTTT.

In this sample, this clonotype turned up many times. This chain joins TRBV4-3 and TRBJ2-2; D is possibly TRBD1 (6 bases). Germline assignment: CDR1 LGHNA and CDR2 YSLEER. Trimming removed 1 base at V and 6 bases at J, with 12 bases between. This CDR3 is built from 15 residues. For the CDR3, the DNA is TGCGCCAGCAGCCAAGCATGGGGGCGAGCCGGGGAGCTGTTTTTT. Its protein product is CASSQAWGRAGELFF.

Points on this clonotype: The germline gene is not matched at one end of the junction; a read error may be the cause. This rearrangement joins TRBV7-7 to TRBJ2-1; 13 positions agree with TRBD2. Germline V gene sequence: CDR1 SSHAT, CDR2 FNYEAQ (reference sequence). This CDR3 spans 15 amino acids. CDR3 nucleotide sequence: TGTGCTAGCAGCTGGGGACTAGCGGGGAACAATGAGCAGTTCTTC. This translates into CASSWGLAGNNEQFF.

This clonotype was found many times. The genes are TRBV28 and TRBJ2-2, with no clear D. Germline CDR1 reads MDHEN; CDR2 reads SYDVKM. There are 13 residues in the CDR3. With 2 bases removed from V and 4 bases from J, the gap between germline ends came to 5 bases. The CDR3 loop is CASSLGFTGELFF. The CDR3 nucleotides read TGTGCCAGCAGTTTAGGGTTCACCGGGGAGCTGTTTTTT. Full variable domain (missing parts from reference TRBV28 and TRBJ2-2): DVKVTQSSRYLVKRTGEKVFLECVQDMDHENMFWYRQDPGLGLRLIYFSYDVKMKEKGDIPEGYSVSREKKERFSLILESASTNQTSMYLCASSLGFTGELFFGEGSRLTVL.

This clonotype has only a few counts. The chain uses TRBV12-5 and TRBJ1-5; no clear D. V was cut by 3 bases and J by 6 bases, with 3 bases left in between. Germline V gene data show CDR1 as LGHNT and CDR2 as FRNRAP. This CDR3 region has 11 residues. CDR3 protein: CASGLTQPQHF. In nucleotides, the CDR3 is TGTGCTAGTGGTTTAACTCAGCCCCAGCATTTT.

This clonotype was detected many times. The V and J genes are TRBV11-2 and TRBJ2-2; 9 nucleotides agree with TRBD1. CDR3 length: 14 amino acids. V lost 6 bases and J lost 5; bases outside the gene matches: 4. The V gene's germline CDR1 is SGHAT and CDR2 FQNNGV. CDR3 coding DNA: TGTGCCAGCAGTAGGGACAGGGTAACCGGGGAGCTGTTTTTT. Translation: CASSRDRVTGELFF.

This clonotype was seen many times. The chain combines TRBV5-1 with TRBJ2-6; the D gene is possibly TRBD1 (6 bases). CDR1 and CDR2 (germline): SGHRS, YFSETQ. The CDR3 runs to 16 residues. V was clipped by 0 bases and J by 0 bases, with 7 bases between them. In nucleotides, the CDR3 is TGCGCCAGCAGCTTGGGACAGGCCTCTGGGGCCAACGTCCTGACTTTC. Its protein is CASSLGQASGANVLTF.

This clonotype was observed many times. This sequence joins TRBV18 and TRBJ1-2, with D unclear. This CDR3 is 14 amino acids long. V lost 2 bases and J 0 bases, leaving 7 bases between the germline ends. In germline, CDR1 is KGHSH, CDR2 LQKENI. The CDR3 DNA reads TGTGCCAGCTCACCAGACACAACTAACTATGGCTACACCTTC. It translates to CASSPDTTNYGYTF.

The table lists this clonotype with a few counts. The chain couples TRBV5-4 to TRBJ2-7; 7 bases are a match to TRBD2. The CDR3 totals 14 residues. J lost 7 bases, V lost 3 bases, and 10 bases had no gene match. The germline gives CDR1 SGHNT, CDR2 YYREEE (reference sequence). Here the CDR3 reads CASSSSGRPGEQYF. The CDR3 DNA reads TGTGCCAGCAGCTCCTCCGGGAGGCCAGGGGAGCAGTACTTC. Combining the CDR3 with reference TRBV5-4 and TRBJ2-7 gives the whole variable domain ETGVTQSPTHLIKTRGQQVTLRCSSQSGHNTVSWYQQALGQGPQFIFQYYREEENGRGNFPPRFSGLQFPNYSSELNVNALELDDSALYLCASSSSGRPGEQYFGPGTRLTVT.

Note on this clonotype: The junction departs from germline at one end; a sequencing error may be responsible. J is TRBJ2-7 and V is TRBV3-1, with D uncertain. This CDR3 spans 15 amino acids. Germline CDR1 is LGHDT and CDR2 is YNNKEL (reference sequence). The CDR3 DNA sequence: TGTGCCTGCAGCCAAGGTACGGGCCCTCGTAACGAGCAGTACTTC. Translating gives CACSQGTGPRNEQYF.

This clonotype was observed at least ten times. The chain carries TRBV20-1 and TRBJ2-1, with 10 bases that match TRBD2. CDR1 is DFQATT and CDR2 is SNEGSKA in the germline V gene (reference sequence). V was clipped by 2 bases and J by 2 bases; unmatched bases: 6. The CDR3 totals 16 residues. The CDR3 here is CSARLASGRTYNEQFF. Written as DNA, the CDR3 is TGCAGTGCTAGATTGGCTAGCGGGAGAACCTACAATGAGCAGTTCTTC.

The table lists this clonotype with many counts. This chain connects TRBV14 to TRBJ2-2; 10 bases agree with TRBD1. Looked up from germline, CDR1 is SGHDN and CDR2 is FVKESK. V shed 4 bases, J shed 0 bases, and the junction held 2 bases outside the gene matches. CDR3 size: 16 residues. The CDR3 DNA sequence: TGTGCCAGCAGCCGTGGACAGGGGGCGAACACCGGGGAGCTGTTTTTT. Protein: CASSRGQGANTGELFF.